The 5 T cell receptor beta chains given below trace back to one sample, sequenced in a study of PD-1 blockade in classical Hodgkin lymphoma. Time point: cycle 4 day 1 (C4D1), after less than 7 weeks of nivolumab. Brentuximab vedotin exposure varied, and every patient relapsed after autologous stem cell transplantation. Magnetic negative selection was used to purify CD4+ T cells from PBMCs that had been thawed. Repertoires were generated with immunoSEQ multiplex PCR, while TCRdb's copy carries only in-frame clones and drops some. The sample lists 10,000 or so clones, around four fifths seen once, with less than 2% in the top ten. The specimen comprised CD4+ T cells from blood, sampled before the fourth cycle of nivolumab. These receptor sequences come from a human donor with classical Hodgkin lymphoma.

This CDR3 is CASSLRPGANEKLFF. The DNA for the CDR3 is TGTGCCAGCAGTTTGCGCCCTGGGGCCAATGAAAAACTGTTTTTT. The chain joins TRBV27 to TRBJ1-4; maybe TRBD1 (5 bases). The CDR3 has 15 amino acids. Deletions cut 3 bases from V and 5 bases from J, with 13 bases between. CDR1 MNHEY and CDR2 SMNVEV come from the germline V gene (reference sequence). Filled out from reference TRBV27 and TRBJ1-4, the complete variable domain reads EAQVTQNPRYLITVTGKKLTVTCSQNMNHEYMSWYRQDPGLGLRQIYYSMNVEVTDKGDVPEGYKVSRKEKRNFPLILESPSPNQTSLYFCASSLRPGANEKLFFGSGTQLSVL.

This chain links TRBV19 with TRBJ2-2; tentative D call: TRBD2 (5 bases). The CDR3 is made up of 14 amino acids. Germline-derived CDR1 and CDR2 are LNHDA and SQIVND (reference sequence). The germline V and J ends were trimmed by 6 bases and 0 bases, with 8 bases remaining between them. This CDR3 is CASRPAANTGELFF. The CDR3 DNA reads as TGTGCCAGTAGGCCAGCGGCGAACACCGGGGAGCTGTTTTTT.

Written as DNA, the CDR3 is TGTGCCAGCAGCTTAGGGGGCGGATCGGCGGGTGCGCAGTATTTT. Translating gives CASSLGGGSAGAQYF. The chain is built from TRBV11-3 and TRBJ2-3; D possibly matches TRBD1 or TRBD2 (5 bases each). V was cut by 1 base and J by 10 bases, with 18 bases left in between. Germline-derived CDR1 and CDR2 are SGHNT and YENEEA. There are 15 residues in the CDR3.

J is TRBJ2-1 and V is TRBV7-2; no clear D. Looked up from germline, CDR1 is SGHTA and CDR2 is FQGNSA. The germline V and J ends were trimmed by 3 bases and 9 bases, with 12 bases remaining between them. The CDR3 loop spans 13 amino acids. The CDR3 coding sequence is TGTGCCAGCAGCTTCAAGAGTTCGGGTGAGCAGTTCTTC. Protein: CASSFKSSGEQFF.

This chain connects TRBV19 to TRBJ1-4, with D tentatively TRBD1 (5 bases). V lost 7 bases and J 6 bases, leaving 30 bases between the germline ends. The CDR3 covers 19 residues. Per the germline V gene, CDR1 is LNHDA and CDR2 is SQIVND (reference sequence). CDR3 region: CASTTNAGQRGIRDEKLFF. In DNA, the CDR3 is TGTGCCAGTACCACTAATGCGGGGCAACGAGGGATTCGCGATGAAAAACTGTTTTTT.